This TCR beta chain came from a study of OX40 agonist ivuxolimab in advanced cancers. Notes on the research overall: Ivuxolimab was an agonistic, fully human IgG2 monoclonal antibody directed against OX40 (CD134), a costimulatory receptor. The paper reports the monotherapy dose-escalation portion (N ≈ 50 patients) of the phase I ivuxolimab trial. Patients were allowed to have had prior anti-PD-1, anti-PD-L1 or anti-CTLA-4 therapy, and about 40% of the dose-escalation patients had been treated with checkpoint inhibitors. In the dose-escalation cohort, 75% to 90% of patients were male, and the mean age was 60 years with a range of roughly 20 to 79. Of the roughly 52 dose-escalation patients, hepatocellular carcinoma was present in roughly 19, melanoma in roughly 15, renal cell carcinoma in 9 and head and neck cancer in 9. Intravenous ivuxolimab was administered to patients every 2 weeks at six dose levels: 0.01, 0.1, 0.3, 1.5, 3 and 10 mg/kg. Partial responses occurred in three dose-escalation patients, of whom one had hepatocellular carcinoma and two had cutaneous melanoma. The point of sequencing TCRbeta in the periphery was to test whether ivuxolimab changed TCR sequence diversity and drove clonal T-cell expansion. The full study reports these points: Low levels of normalized T-cell clonal expansion were also seen in some nonresponding patients. In the 0.1-3.0 mg/kg groups, partial responders were among the patients with the lowest normalized peripheral clonal expansion, particularly in CD8+ T cells. At doses of 0.1 to 3.0 mg/kg, clonal expansion of both CD4+ and CD8+ blood T cells was observed from baseline to week 6. Antigen specificity was not determined for the clonally expanded peripheral T cells. On average, CD8+ T cells showed more expanded clones than CD4+ T cells after ivuxolimab.

To note about this clone: There is no known antigen for this receptor. The input lacks base qualities; no much larger clone sits a single base away.

Patients with autoimmune disease history or receiving systemic immunosuppression were excluded from the trial. Peripheral blood for TCR sequencing was collected from all dose cohorts at baseline, on cycle 4 day 1, and on cycle 7 day 1. The samples were drawn from a first-in-human, open-label, multicenter phase I dose-escalation trial of ivuxolimab. Adults with locally advanced or metastatic melanoma, renal cell carcinoma, hepatocellular carcinoma or head and neck squamous cell carcinoma were enrolled in the trial. Before TCR sequencing, CD4+ and CD8+ T cells were separately sorted from peripheral blood. Genomic DNA was isolated from the sorted cells so that the TCRbeta CDR3 region could be sequenced. The immunoSEQ Assay was used for sequencing of TCRbeta CDR3 regions. The table was pulled from immuneACCESS by TCRdb, which kept in-frame rearrangements only. Such tables lose some clones; where checked, under half of the loss comes from unresolved V genes, and the rest has no known cause. For this sample the table gives 99,000 or so clones, of which around 80% were detected only once. Clones ranked in the top ten supply around 5.5% of the sample.

Unmatched junction bases come to 1, with V trimmed by 0 bases and J by 5 bases. CDR1 and CDR2 are read off the germline V gene (reference sequence) as GTSNPN and SVGIG. Including cysteine and phenylalanine, the CDR3 has 12 amino acids. Just the 36-base CDR3 DNA is kept, in frame starting at base 1. The chain is made from TRBV30 and TRBJ2-7; a stretch of 7 junction bases matches TRBD2. The sequenced sample was CD4+ or CD8+ T cells sorted from blood, obtained in a trial of the OX40 agonist ivuxolimab. This TCR was recovered from an adult with an advanced solid tumor such as melanoma, head and neck, liver or kidney cancer. The nucleotide sequence is TGTGCCTGGAGTGTACGGGGGGACGAGCAGTACTTC. Its protein is CAWSVRGDEQYF.